The clone carrying this TCR beta chain has more than one count but fewer than ten. Germline loops: CDR1 PRHDT, CDR2 FYEKMQ (reference sequence). V was pared by 5 bases and J by 4 bases, with 6 bases of the junction left unmatched. The CDR3 consists of 14 residues. This specimen belongs to a study of CD8+ T cells in alopecia areata. Following RNA extraction, reverse transcription yielded cDNA that acted as the sequencing template. Sequenced by immunoSEQ multiplex PCR; TCRdb stores in-frame clones only, minus some. The table lists some 200,000 clones, roughly three fifths of them singletons, with about 5.3% in the top ten.

The origin of this receptor is a human donor in good health. Sample: CD8+ T cells sorted from blood. This chain joins TRBV13 and TRBJ2-3, with 7 bases that match TRBD1. Here the CDR3 DNA reads TGTGCCAGCAGCAAGGACAGGCCGCCAGATACGCAGTATTTT. The encoded protein is CASSKDRPPDTQYF. Variable domain in full (rest from reference TRBV13 and TRBJ2-3): AAGVIQSPRHLIKEKRETATLKCYPIPRHDTVYWYQQGPGQDPQFLISFYEKMQSDKGSIPDRFSAQQFSDYHSELNMSSLELGDSALYFCASSKDRPPDTQYFGPGTRLTVL.